The 8 T cell receptor beta chains below were found in one sample sequenced in a study of T cell responses to AZD1222 COVID-19 vaccine. Sequenced by immunoSEQ multiplex PCR; TCRdb stores in-frame clones only, minus some. The sample contains 95,000 to 100,000 clones, about 87% of which appear only once. The material was peripheral blood, obtained 28 days after the second AZD1222 dose. The receptor source for this set is an adult who received the AZD1222 COVID-19 vaccine.

The chain links TRBV11-2 to TRBJ1-3; D not certain. The CDR3 runs to 14 residues. V lost 3 bases, J lost 0 bases, and 6 bases lay in between. Germline V gives CDR1 SGHAT, CDR2 FQNNGV. CDR3 sequence: CASSFQASGNTIYF. CDR3 nucleotides: TGTGCCAGCAGCTTCCAGGCCTCTGGAAACACCATATATTTT. The variable domain in full, with the rest retrieved from reference TRBV11-2 and TRBJ1-3, is EAGVAQSPRYKIIEKRQSVAFWCNPISGHATLYWYQQILGQGPKLLIQFQNNGVVDDSQLPKDRFSAERLKGVDSTLKIQPAKLEDSAVYLCASSFQASGNTIYFGEGSWLTVV.

The chain employs TRBV5-1 and TRBJ2-3; D ambiguous. Trimming left V 0 bases short and J 4 bases short, with 3 bases between. This CDR3 has 12 residues. Per germline, CDR1 SGHRS and CDR2 YFSETQ. In DNA form, the CDR3 reads TGCGCCAGCAGCTTGGACTCAGATACGCAGTATTTT. It yields the protein CASSLDSDTQYF. The full variable domain, its missing parts supplied by reference TRBV5-1 and TRBJ2-3, is KAGVTQTPRYLIKTRGQQVTLSCSPISGHRSVSWYQQTPGQGLQFLFEYFSETQRNKGNFPGRFSGRQFSNSRSEMNVSTLELGDSALYLCASSLDSDTQYFGPGTRLTVL.

The CDR3, as DNA: TGCGCCAGTAAAGGCCATCCCTTAGAACCCCTCCACTTT. This sequence encodes CASKGHPLEPLHF. The gene calls are TRBV10-1 and TRBJ1-6, with unresolved D. The CDR3 is 13 residues long. Trimming cost V 9 bases and J 12 bases, with 18 bases left between them. Germline CDR1 is WNHNN and CDR2 is SYGVQD (reference sequence).

The gene calls are TRBV27 and TRBJ2-1; tentative D call: TRBD2 (5 bases). Germline V lookup: CDR1 MNHEY, CDR2 SMNVEV (reference sequence). With 6 bases removed from V and 5 bases from J, the gap between germline ends came to 14 bases. This CDR3 comprises 14 residues. The CDR3 DNA follows: TGTGCCAGCAGAAAAGGAGGATTAAACAATGAGCAGTTCTTC. Translating it yields CASRKGGLNNEQFF.

This sequence joins TRBV15 and TRBJ2-1; D not resolved. Germline assignment: CDR1 LNHNV and CDR2 YYDKDF (reference sequence). V dropped 5 bases and J dropped 0 bases, with 20 bases sitting between them. The CDR3 loop spans 18 amino acids. This CDR3 reads CATSVDSSVMASYNEQFF. CDR3 coding DNA: TGTGCCACCAGCGTAGATAGCAGCGTGATGGCCTCCTACAATGAGCAGTTCTTC.

The rearrangement uses TRBV7-2 and TRBJ1-1; a weak D match, TRBD1 (5 bases). The CDR3 has 15 amino acids. Germline V gene data show CDR1 as SGHTA and CDR2 as FQGNSA. Trimming took off 2 bases at V and 3 bases at J, with 13 bases between the two ends. DNA for the CDR3: TGTGCCAGCAGCTTAATTCAGGGAGGGTACACTGAAGCTTTCTTT. Translation: CASSLIQGGYTEAFF.

The V gene is TRBV19, the J gene TRBJ2-4; TRBD1 or TRBD2 may be the D gene (5 bases each). V was clipped by 9 bases and J by 3 bases, with 15 bases between them. Germline-derived CDR1 and CDR2 are LNHDA and SQIVND (reference sequence). There are 14 residues in the CDR3. CDR3 sequence reads: CASTLRGRKNIQYF. In DNA form, the CDR3 reads TGTGCCAGCACCCTCCGGGGCCGCAAAAACATTCAGTACTTC.

This CDR3 reads CASSLGGTTTNEKLFF. The CDR3 DNA is TGTGCCAGCAGTTTAGGAGGCACGACAACTAATGAAAAACTGTTTTTT. The chain is built from TRBV28 and TRBJ1-4; D is undetermined. The V and J ends lost 2 bases and 0 bases respectively, with 10 bases between them. The CDR3 is 16 amino acids. Germline values: CDR1 MDHEN, CDR2 SYDVKM.